A selection of T cell receptor beta chains follows, all from one sample in a study of regulatory T cells in long-lasting Graves disease. TCRdb ran MiXCR on the multiplex PCR reads and lists one entry per CDR3 protein. The repertoire consists of around 460,000 distinct CDR3 sequences, with about a fifth occurring once and the leading ten covering roughly 7.7%. The source was peripheral blood mononuclear cells (PBMCs), collected when the disease was refractory, from a patient treated with antithyroid drugs. Receptors were obtained from a female donor with Graves disease. CDR3s include the opening cysteine and the closing phenylalanine or tryptophan. Fields, in order: J gene, clone size, D gene, V gene, CDR3 protein, CDR3 DNA. The D gene is left open where the match is weak. Size is omitted from some rows. Given values are once, few, many or a class for expanded clones.

>TRBJ2-6|-|-|TRBV27
CASSPPVVRGGANVLTF
TGTGCCAGCTCACCACCGGTCGTCCGGGGCGGGGCCAACGTCCTGACTTTC
>TRBJ1-1|many|-|TRBV5-8
CASSPDLSLAPEAFF
TGTGCCAGCAGCCCGGACTTATCCCTCGCTCCTGAAGCTTTCTTT
>TRBJ1-1|-|TRBD1|TRBV5-1
CASSLGGQGEAFF
TGCGCCAGCAGCTTGGGCGGACAGGGGGAAGCTTTCTTT
>TRBJ1-3|-|-|TRBV13
CASSGDRPNSGNTIYF
TGTGCCAGCAGCGGGGACCGGCCTAACTCTGGAAACACCATATATTTT
>TRBJ2-7|few|TRBD1|TRBV28
CASSLMGDPGTGNRYEQYF
TGTGCCAGCAGTTTAATGGGGGACCCCGGGACAGGGAATCGATACGAGCAGTACTTC
>TRBJ2-2|few|-|TRBV29-1
CSVKAVPANTGELFF
TGCAGCGTTAAGGCAGTACCTGCGAACACCGGGGAGCTGTTTTTT
>TRBJ2-5|few|TRBD2|TRBV30
CAWSPGTTYPQETQYF
TGTGCCTGGAGCCCCGGGACTACCTACCCCCAAGAGACCCAGTACTTC
>TRBJ1-5|-|-|TRBV18
CASSPSGYQPQHF
TGTGCCAGCTCACCATCTGGGTATCAGCCCCAGCATTTT
>TRBJ1-1|many|-|TRBV12-3/TRBV12-4
CASSLSANTEAFF
TGTGCCAGCAGTTTATCAGCGAACACTGAAGCTTTCTTT
>TRBJ2-5|few|TRBD2|TRBV7-2
CADGTSGSPGETQYF
TGTGCCGACGGGACTAGCGGGAGTCCGGGGGAGACCCAGTACTTC
>TRBJ1-6|-|TRBD1|TRBV5-6
CASSSFSGGMGNSPLHF
TGTGCCAGCAGCTCGTTCTCAGGGGGTATGGGAAATTCACCCCTCCACTTT
>TRBJ2-6|-|-|TRBV4-2
CASSQARGNSGANVLTF
TGTGCCAGCAGCCAAGCCCGCGGTAACTCTGGGGCCAACGTCCTGACTTTC
>TRBJ1-1|-|-|TRBV2
CASKAGTNTEAFF
TGTGCCAGCAAAGCAGGGACGAACACTGAAGCTTTCTTT
>TRBJ1-6|few|-|TRBV19
CASSPLPNAARSPLHF
TGTGCCAGTAGTCCCCTCCCGAACGCGGCACGGTCACCCCTCCACTTT
>TRBJ2-7|-|-|TRBV3-1
CASSQEWGPEQYF
TGTGCCAGCAGCCAAGAGTGGGGTCCCGAGCAGTACTTC
>TRBJ2-7|many|-|TRBV28
CASSFGGRRDFYYEQYF
TGTGCCAGCAGTTTTGGGGGACGCAGGGACTTCTACTACGAGCAGTACTTC
>TRBJ2-2|-|-|TRBV9
CASSVSMRRTNTGELFF
TGTGCCAGCAGCGTAAGCATGAGGCGGACGAACACCGGGGAGCTGTTTTTT
>TRBJ2-7|-|-|TRBV29-1
CSASPKGEYEQYF
TGCAGCGCCTCCCCGAAGGGAGAGTACGAGCAGTACTTC
>TRBJ2-7|many|-|TRBV7-2
CASTPGGYEQYF
TGTGCCAGCACCCCCGGCGGCTACGAGCAGTACTTC
>TRBJ2-2|-|-|TRBV12-3/TRBV12-4
CASGLGQGATGEPFF
TGTGCCAGCGGGTTGGGGCAGGGAGCGACCGGGGAGCCGTTTTTT
>TRBJ1-2|many|-|TRBV7-6
CASSAGIDYGYTF
TGTGCCAGCAGCGCCGGCATAGACTATGGCTACACCTTC
>TRBJ2-2|-|TRBD1|TRBV14
CASETGYTGELFF
TGTGCCAGCGAGACAGGGTACACCGGGGAGCTGTTTTTT
>TRBJ2-2|-|-|TRBV7-3
CASSLTGDATGELFF
TGTGCCAGCAGCTTAACGGGCGACGCCACCGGGGAGCTGTTTTTT
>TRBJ1-6|few|-|TRBV10-2
CASSDTIGSSPLHF
TGCGCCAGCAGTGACACAATCGGGAGTTCACCCCTCCACTTT
>TRBJ2-2|few|-|TRBV28
CASSFTGETGELFF
TGTGCCAGCAGTTTTACAGGAGAGACCGGGGAGCTGTTTTTT
>TRBJ1-3|many|TRBD1|TRBV24-1
CATSDDRVSGNTIYF
TGTGCCACCAGTGATGACAGGGTCTCTGGAAACACCATATATTTT
>TRBJ1-1|many|-|TRBV14
CASSRGLETEAFF
TGTGCCAGCAGCCGGGGCCTTGAGACTGAAGCTTTCTTT
>TRBJ1-4|few|-|TRBV19
CAAGVNEKLFF
TGTGCCGCAGGGGTGAATGAAAAACTGTTTTTT
>TRBJ2-2|many|TRBD2|TRBV5-1
CASSLEGTSFTGELFF
TGCGCCAGCAGCTTGGAAGGGACTAGCTTTACCGGGGAGCTGTTTTTT
>TRBJ2-1|-|-|TRBV4-3
CASSPVGLVRNEQFF
TGCGCCAGCAGCCCGGTAGGCCTAGTCAGAAATGAGCAGTTCTTC
>TRBJ1-2|many|TRBD1|TRBV6-1
CASSERGRGQGDGYTF
TGTGCCAGCAGTGAAAGGGGCAGGGGACAGGGGGACGGCTACACCTTC
>TRBJ1-5|few|TRBD1|TRBV6-2/TRBV6-3
CASSYDRVGGQPQHF
TGTGCCAGCAGTTACGACAGGGTAGGAGGTCAGCCCCAGCATTTT
>TRBJ2-7|few|TRBD1|TRBV4-3
CASSQDFGTGAGEQYF
TGCGCCAGCAGCCAAGATTTCGGGACAGGGGCCGGGGAGCAGTACTTC
>TRBJ1-4|-|-|TRBV20-1
CSAGGTSFPATNEKLFF
TGCAGTGCTGGAGGTACATCCTTCCCTGCGACTAATGAAAAACTGTTTTTT
>TRBJ1-4|-|-|TRBV13
CASSLGRGAFGEKLFF
TGTGCCAGCAGCTTAGGTCGGGGGGCCTTTGGGGAAAAACTGTTTTTT
>TRBJ2-3|-|-|TRBV15
CATSSPSESTDTQYF
TGTGCCACCAGCTCCCCCAGCGAAAGCACAGATACGCAGTATTTT
>TRBJ1-1|many|-|TRBV7-9
CASSLVEGKNTEAFF
TGTGCCAGCAGCTTAGTCGAGGGGAAGAACACTGAAGCTTTCTTT
>TRBJ1-4|few|TRBD1|TRBV28
CASSAGSQGVEKLFF
TGTGCCAGCAGTGCGGGGAGTCAGGGGGTTGAAAAACTGTTTTTT
>TRBJ2-2|-|TRBD2|TRBV20-1
CSATGLAGVNTGELFF
TGCAGTGCTACCGGACTAGCGGGAGTGAACACCGGGGAGCTGTTTTTT
>TRBJ1-5|many|-|TRBV27
CASSADRSPNQPQHF
TGTGCCAGCAGTGCGGACAGATCCCCCAATCAGCCCCAGCATTTT
>TRBJ2-7|few|-|TRBV6-5
CASSSQGGITYEQYF
TGTGCCAGCAGTTCACAGGGTGGGATAACCTACGAGCAGTACTTC
>TRBJ2-7|few|-|TRBV5-1
CASSSGGGDRTYEQYF
TGCGCCAGCAGCTCGGGAGGGGGGGACAGGACATACGAGCAGTACTTC
>TRBJ1-1|many|-|TRBV28
CASRSTANTEAFF
TGTGCCAGCAGGTCCACAGCGAACACTGAAGCTTTCTTT
>TRBJ1-1|-|-|TRBV7-2
CASSLGGGLYTEAFF
TGTGCCAGCAGCTTAGGGGGGGGTCTTTACACTGAAGCTTTCTTT
>TRBJ1-3|-|TRBD1|TRBV28
CASSLGRGYSGNTIYF
TGTGCCAGCAGTTTGGGCAGGGGGTATTCTGGAAACACCATATATTTT
>TRBJ2-2|-|-|TRBV19
CASSMSGNTGELFF
TGTGCCAGTAGTATGAGCGGGAACACCGGGGAGCTGTTTTTT
>TRBJ2-7|-|TRBD2|TRBV5-1
CASSLQTSGSYEQYF
TGCGCCAGCAGCTTACAGACTAGCGGGTCCTACGAGCAGTACTTC